A selection of T cell receptor beta chains follows, all from one sample in a study of blood T cell repertoires in COVID-19. Produced via immunoSEQ multiplex PCR; TCRdb's table is partial and in-frame only. This sample yields under 200,000 clones, of which roughly 81% are seen a single time; 8.3% belongs to the top ten. Sequencing was performed on peripheral blood. The receptors were sampled from a woman between 55 and 75 years old with COVID-19, enrolled during active disease. CDR3s include the opening cysteine and the closing phenylalanine or tryptophan. The order of the fields is clone size, V gene, D gene, J gene, CDR3 DNA, CDR3 protein. A D gene is named only where the DNA matches it firmly. The size field is filled for only some rows; it gives once, few, many or a size class.

>few|TRBV18|NA|TRBJ1-5
TGTGCCAGCTCAGCGGACTGGGGCAATCAGCCCCAGCATTTT
CASSADWGNQPQHF
>once|TRBV6-5|TRBD1|TRBJ2-7
TGTGCCAGCAGTAATACAGGGGGCGCGAGGTACGAGCAGTACTTC
CASSNTGGARYEQYF
>NA|TRBV15|NA|TRBJ2-2
TGTGCCACCAGCAGAGGGAGGATCGACACCGGGGAGCTGTTTTTT
CATSRGRIDTGELFF
>NA|TRBV6-5|NA|TRBJ2-3
TGTGCCAGCAGTTCTAGTTTCCGTACAGATACGCAGTATTTT
CASSSSFRTDTQYF
>NA|TRBV14|TRBD1|TRBJ1-2
TGTGCCAGCAGCCTCAGACAGGGTAGCCTATGGGGCTACACCTTC
CASSLRQGSLWGYTF
>NA|TRBV25-1|TRBD2|TRBJ2-1
TGTGCCAGCAGGGGGACTAGCGGAGCCTACAATGAGCAGTTCTTC
CASRGTSGAYNEQFF
>NA|TRBV2|NA|TRBJ2-2
TGTGCCAGCAGTGAGACAGGCCCAAGGGGTACCGGGGAGCTGTTTTTT
CASSETGPRGTGELFF
>NA|TRBV10-3|NA|TRBJ1-1
TGTGCCACGAGTCTGAACACTGAAGCTTTCTTT
CATSLNTEAFF
>NA|TRBV19|NA|TRBJ1-5
TGTGCCAGTCGTCCCCATTTGCCGGATCAGCCCCAGCATTTT
CASRPHLPDQPQHF
>NA|TRBV9|TRBD2|TRBJ2-7
TGTGCCAGCAGCGTAGGGACTAGCGGGACGAAAGGCTCCTACGAGCAGTACTTC
CASSVGTSGTKGSYEQYF
>NA|TRBV6-5|NA|TRBJ1-5
TGTGCCAGCAGAAGTACAGGGAATCAGCCCCAGCATTTT
CASRSTGNQPQHF
>NA|TRBV6-5|NA|TRBJ2-5
TGTGCCAGCGCTATCAGGGGGGAAGGTAAAGAGACCCAGTACTTC
CASAIRGEGKETQYF
>few|TRBV9|TRBD1|TRBJ2-1
TGTGCCAGCAGGGAGACAGGGGACCGAGACAATGAGCAGTTCTTC
CASRETGDRDNEQFF
>NA|TRBV18|TRBD1|TRBJ1-2
TGTGCCAGCACGACGGGACAGGGAACCTATGGCTACACCTTC
CASTTGQGTYGYTF
>NA|TRBV3-1/TRBV3-2|NA|TRBJ1-1
TGTGCCAGCAGCCCCCAGACAGGCTACACTGAAGCTTTCTTT
CASSPQTGYTEAFF
>NA|TRBV7-9|NA|TRBJ2-7
TGTGCCAGCAGCTATGCGGGACTGCCCTACGAGCAGTACTTC
CASSYAGLPYEQYF
>once|TRBV15|NA|TRBJ1-5
TGTGCCACCAGCAGAGAACGTGCGGGGTTGAGCAATCAGCCCCAGCATTTT
CATSRERAGLSNQPQHF
>few|TRBV11-2|NA|TRBJ2-3
TGTGCCAGCCACCGGGCGGAGGGTAGGACGCAGTATTTT
CASHRAEGRTQYF
>NA|TRBV5-6|NA|TRBJ1-2
TGTGCCAGCAGCCCGCTTGACAGACTCTATGGCTACACCTTC
CASSPLDRLYGYTF
>NA|TRBV12-3/TRBV12-4|TRBD1|TRBJ1-1
TGTGCCAGCAGTGAGGGGGACAGAGCTTTCTTT
CASSEGDRAFF
>few|TRBV11-2|NA|TRBJ2-7
TGTGCCAGCAGCAAATGGGACTCGGTGGGGGAGCAGTACTTC
CASSKWDSVGEQYF
>NA|TRBV5-1|TRBD1|TRBJ1-2
TGCGCCAGCAGCTTAGGACAGGGGGCGTTTTATGGCTACACCTTC
CASSLGQGAFYGYTF
>NA|TRBV7-2|TRBD2|TRBJ2-5
TGTGCCAGCAAACCCAGCGGGCTAGCGGGAGGACTACGTACGGGGGCCCAGTACTTC
CASKPSGLAGGLRTGAQYF
>NA|TRBV11-1|TRBD1|TRBJ2-5
TGTGCCAGCAGCTTGACAGGGGAAGAGACCCAGTACTTC
CASSLTGEETQYF
>NA|TRBV6-5|TRBD1|TRBJ1-2
TGTGCCAGCACGGCCCGGACAGGGCTCTATGGCTACACCTTC
CASTARTGLYGYTF
>NA|TRBV19|NA|TRBJ1-2
TGTGCCAGTAGTATACAGGGTAGTATTAGGGAAGGCTACACCTTC
CASSIQGSIREGYTF
>NA|TRBV7-6|NA|TRBJ1-3
TGTGCCAGCAGCTTCGGGGGGGGATCTGGAAACACCATATATTTT
CASSFGGGSGNTIYF
>few|TRBV18|NA|TRBJ1-1
TGTGCCAGCTCACCGGACAGTTACAACACTGAAGCTTTCTTT
CASSPDSYNTEAFF
>few|TRBV25-1|NA|TRBJ1-2
TGTGCCAGCTCTTGGCCAACGGGAGGCTACACCTTC
CASSWPTGGYTF
>NA|TRBV10-3|NA|TRBJ2-6
TGTGCCATCAGTGAGTCTTTCGGCTCTGGGGCCAACGTCCTGACTTTC
CAISESFGSGANVLTF
>NA|TRBV5-1|NA|TRBJ2-2
TGCGCCAGCAGACCTACAGGAATCGGGGAGCTGTTTTTT
CASRPTGIGELFF
>NA|TRBV4-1|NA|TRBJ1-2
TGCGCCAGCAGCCACTTACGGGATCCTTCCTACACCTTC
CASSHLRDPSYTF
>NA|TRBV20-1|NA|TRBJ1-1
TGCAGTGCCGTATTAACTCCCGAAGCTTTCTTT
CSAVLTPEAFF
>NA|TRBV10-1|TRBD1|TRBJ1-4
TGCGCCAGCAGTGATAACAGGGGGAATGAAAAACTGTTTTTT
CASSDNRGNEKLFF
>NA|TRBV5-4|NA|TRBJ1-2
TGTGCCAGCAGCTTGGATCCAGGGCCTTATGGCTACACCTTC
CASSLDPGPYGYTF
>NA|TRBV2|NA|TRBJ2-5
TGTGCCAGCAGTGATCTGAAAGGACTGTCGGGGGAACAAGAGACCCAGTACTTC
CASSDLKGLSGEQETQYF
>NA|TRBV19|NA|TRBJ1-2
TGTGCCAGTAGTCAGGACAGCACACTTAATGGCTACACCTTC
CASSQDSTLNGYTF
>NA|TRBV18|TRBD1|TRBJ1-1
TGTGCCAGCTCGCGCCAGGGGGACACTGAAGCTTTCTTT
CASSRQGDTEAFF
>NA|TRBV25-1|TRBD1|TRBJ1-2
TGTGCCAGCAGTGAATTCGACAGGGAGGAAGGCTACACCTTC
CASSEFDREEGYTF
>NA|TRBV27|TRBD1|TRBJ1-3
TGTGCCAGCAGAGGGGACAGGGGGCAAGGAAACACCATATATTTT
CASRGDRGQGNTIYF
>NA|TRBV10-3|NA|TRBJ2-2
TGTGCCATCAAAACAGGGAACACCGGGGAGCTGTTTTTT
CAIKTGNTGELFF
>NA|TRBV6-6|NA|TRBJ1-5
TGTGCCAGCAGCTCAACAGAGAGTAGCAATCAGCCCCAGCATTTT
CASSSTESSNQPQHF
>NA|TRBV4-1|NA|TRBJ2-1
TGCGCCAGCAGCCACCCGTGGAGCTCCTACAATGAGCAGTTCTTC
CASSHPWSSYNEQFF
>NA|TRBV6-4|NA|TRBJ2-2
TGTGCCAGCAGTGAGACCAGGGGTAGCACCGGGGAGCTGTTTTTT
CASSETRGSTGELFF
>NA|TRBV7-8|NA|TRBJ1-5
TGTGCCAGCAGCTTAGACAGAAGCAATCAGCCCCAGCATTTT
CASSLDRSNQPQHF
>few|TRBV25-1|NA|TRBJ2-3
TGTGCCAGCAGTCAGTTAACCGGGGGCACAGATACGCAGTATTTT
CASSQLTGGTDTQYF
>medium-sized|TRBV25-1|NA|TRBJ2-5
TGTGCCAGCAGTGACGGGAGCGCCTGGGAGACCCAGTACTTC
CASSDGSAWETQYF
>few|TRBV19|NA|TRBJ1-1
TGTGCCAGTAGTGCAGCGGGGGGGAACACTGAAGCTTTCTTT
CASSAAGGNTEAFF
>NA|TRBV7-3|TRBD1|TRBJ1-2
TGTGCCAGCAGCTTTGACGGGGGGACAGGAGGTGGCTACACCTTC
CASSFDGGTGGGYTF
>NA|TRBV11-2|NA|TRBJ1-2
TGTGCCAGCAGCTTAGCCCTGGGGAGGAGCGGCTACACCTTC
CASSLALGRSGYTF
>once|TRBV19|TRBD1|TRBJ2-6
TGTGCCAGTAGCCACCGGGACAGGGAGGTCAACGTCCTGACTTTC
CASSHRDREVNVLTF
>NA|TRBV7-2|NA|TRBJ2-3
TGTGCCAGCAGCTTAGCGACAGCGGATACGCAGTATTTT
CASSLATADTQYF